This T cell receptor (beta chain) came from a study of T-cell memory formation after mild COVID-19. The CDR3 consists of 15 residues. CDR1 MNHEY and CDR2 SMNVEV come from the germline V gene (reference sequence). The V end lost 4 bases, the J end lost 9 bases, and 19 bases lay between the germline ends. TCRdb re-analysed the 5' RACE reads in MiXCR, keeping a single row per CDR3 protein. The profile covers roughly 500,000 distinct CDR3 sequences, with roughly 20% appearing a single time and 9.5% to 15% taken by the ten largest. Sequencing was done on a sample of PBMCs or a T cell subset sorted from them (not recorded which). This clonotype originated in an adult woman who had mild COVID-19 (a few samples of this study predate the infection). Cell type and time point are not known. This chain uses TRBV27 with TRBJ2-1; maybe TRBD1 (7 bases). CDR3 residues: CASSYGTAGRGEQFF. The CDR3, as DNA: TGTGCCAGCAGTTATGGGACAGCGGGCAGGGGTGAGCAGTTCTTC.